A selection of T cell receptor beta chains follows, all from one sample in a study of T-cell memory formation after mild COVID-19. TCRdb re-derived calls from the 5' RACE reads in MiXCR, one entry per CDR3 protein. The top ten hold roughly 8.4% of the sample, which has 400,000 to 500,000 distinct CDR3 sequences, around 20% seen once. The source material was PBMCs or a T cell subset sorted from them (not recorded which). The receptors derive from an adult woman who had mild COVID-19 (a few samples of this study predate the infection). Cell type and time point are not known. CDR3s include the opening cysteine and the closing phenylalanine or tryptophan. Fields, in order: D gene, J gene, clone size, V gene, CDR3 DNA, CDR3 protein. The D gene is left open where the match is weak. Some rows mark clone size as missing; the rest say once, few, many or name a class of expanded clone.

D: .
J: TRBJ2-1
size: .
V: TRBV20-1
DNA: TGCAGTGCTCCCCGATCCTACAATGAGCAGTTCTTC
CDR3: CSAPRSYNEQFF

D: .
J: TRBJ2-4
size: .
V: TRBV20-1
DNA: TGCAGTGCTCCAATCAGGGGAGCCAAAAACATTCAGTACTTC
CDR3: CSAPIRGAKNIQYF

D: .
J: TRBJ2-6
size: .
V: TRBV20-1
DNA: TGCAGTGCTAGAGACTGGGGGAAAGGGACCTCTGGGGCCAACGTCCTGACTTTC
CDR3: CSARDWGKGTSGANVLTF

D: .
J: TRBJ2-1
size: .
V: TRBV20-1
DNA: TGCAGTGCTGAGGGTGGGAGCTCCTACAATGAGCAGTTCTTC
CDR3: CSAEGGSSYNEQFF

D: TRBD2
J: TRBJ2-1
size: .
V: TRBV9
DNA: TGTGCCAGCACCTGGGGGGGAGAAGGATACAATGAGCAGTTCTTC
CDR3: CASTWGGEGYNEQFF

D: .
J: TRBJ2-2
size: .
V: TRBV6-1
DNA: TGTGCCAGCAGACCAACGGGAACCGGGGAGCTGTTTTTT
CDR3: CASRPTGTGELFF

D: .
J: TRBJ1-1
size: few
V: TRBV20-1
DNA: TGCAGTGGCGGGGACTTGAACACTGAAGCTTTCTTT
CDR3: CSGGDLNTEAFF

D: .
J: TRBJ2-1
size: .
V: TRBV29-1
DNA: TGCAGCGTGCTAGACAGCAGACAGTACAATGAGCAGTTCTTC
CDR3: CSVLDSRQYNEQFF

D: .
J: TRBJ2-5
size: few
V: TRBV7-2
DNA: TGTGCCAGCAGCTTAGGCTATTCGCGAGAGACCCAGTACTTC
CDR3: CASSLGYSRETQYF

D: .
J: TRBJ2-5
size: .
V: TRBV15
DNA: TGTGCCACCAGCAGAGATAAGGGGGAAAGTAGCGCGGAGAAGGAGACCCAGTACTTC
CDR3: CATSRDKGESSAEKETQYF

D: TRBD1
J: TRBJ2-2
size: .
V: TRBV7-2
DNA: TGTGCCAGCAGCTTAGGACAGGGGCAAACCGGGGAGCTGTTTTTT
CDR3: CASSLGQGQTGELFF

D: TRBD1
J: TRBJ2-5
size: few
V: TRBV12-3/TRBV12-4
DNA: TGTGCCAGCAGGGGACAGGAGGAGACCCAGTACTTC
CDR3: CASRGQEETQYF

D: .
J: TRBJ2-1
size: few
V: TRBV5-4
DNA: TGTGCCAGCAGCTTGGCCGGTGGGGTGGATATCAATGAGCAGTTCTTC
CDR3: CASSLAGGVDINEQFF

D: .
J: TRBJ1-2
size: .
V: TRBV7-3
DNA: TGTGCCAGCAGCTTGGAGGGAGGAGCCGGCTACACCTTC
CDR3: CASSLEGGAGYTF

D: .
J: TRBJ2-3
size: .
V: TRBV24-1
DNA: TGTGCCACCAGTGATTTTCGGCAGGGGAAGCAGTATTTT
CDR3: CATSDFRQGKQYF